Listed below are T cell receptor beta chains from one sample, sequenced in a study of cytomegalovirus exposure and HLA in healthy donors. Method: immunoSEQ multiplex PCR; TCRdb's copy keeps in-frame clones and lacks some. The ten top clones account for 0.8% to 1%, within a sample of 140,000 to 150,000 clones. The sequencing sample was made of PBMCs. The receptors shown here come from a male donor in good health and CMV-seronegative. Both conserved end residues are part of each CDR3. D genes are given only for firm matches.

v_call	j_call	d_call	cdr3_nt	cdr3_aa
TRBV6-1	TRBJ1-2	-	TGTGCCAGCAGTGAATCGAGTATTTGGGGCTACACCTTC	CASSESSIWGYTF
TRBV27	TRBJ2-1	TRBD2	TGTGCCAGCAGTCCTCCGGGACTAGCGGGAGCTGGGTGGGAGCAGTTCTTC	CASSPPGLAGAGWEQFF
TRBV29-1	TRBJ2-2	TRBD1	TGCAGCGCCGCTTCCGGGACAGGGGGTTACACCGGGGAGCTGTTTTTT	CSAASGTGGYTGELFF
TRBV6-5	TRBJ1-1	TRBD1	TGTGCCAGCAGTTTTGGAAGGGGGCAAGTTCGTACTGAAGCTTTCTTT	CASSFGRGQVRTEAFF
TRBV27	TRBJ1-5	-	TGTGCCAGCAGTTGGGGCGGTGGTAATCAGCCCCAGCATTTT	CASSWGGGNQPQHF
TRBV7-8	TRBJ2-1	TRBD2	TGTGCCAGCAGCCGGCGGGGGGGCGGTGAGCAGTTCTTC	CASSRRGGGEQFF
TRBV27	TRBJ1-1	-	TGTGCCAGCAGACAACAGGGAAACACTGAAGCTTTCTTT	CASRQQGNTEAFF
TRBV6-5	TRBJ1-1	-	TGTGCCAGCACCCCCGCGGGGAACACTGAAGCTTTCTTT	CASTPAGNTEAFF
TRBV5-8	TRBJ1-1	TRBD1	TGTGCCAGCAGCCCGCGAGGGGGCATGAACACTGAAGCTTTCTTT	CASSPRGGMNTEAFF
TRBV27	TRBJ2-7	TRBD1	TGTGCCAGCAGTTTAACAGGGGAGATAAACGAGCAGTACTTC	CASSLTGEINEQYF
TRBV29-1	TRBJ2-5	-	TGCAGCGTTGGGCTGGGTGGTCGAGGGGGAGAGACCCAGTACTTC	CSVGLGGRGGETQYF
TRBV6-1	TRBJ2-7	-	TGTGCCAGCAGTGGCGAAAGGGGCAACGAGCAGTACTTC	CASSGERGNEQYF
TRBV10-1	TRBJ1-2	-	TGCGCCAGCAGTGAACAGAGTGGCTATGGCTACACCTTC	CASSEQSGYGYTF
TRBV7-2	TRBJ2-7	-	TGTGCCAGCAGCTTAGGCAGGGGCTACGAGCAGTACTTC	CASSLGRGYEQYF